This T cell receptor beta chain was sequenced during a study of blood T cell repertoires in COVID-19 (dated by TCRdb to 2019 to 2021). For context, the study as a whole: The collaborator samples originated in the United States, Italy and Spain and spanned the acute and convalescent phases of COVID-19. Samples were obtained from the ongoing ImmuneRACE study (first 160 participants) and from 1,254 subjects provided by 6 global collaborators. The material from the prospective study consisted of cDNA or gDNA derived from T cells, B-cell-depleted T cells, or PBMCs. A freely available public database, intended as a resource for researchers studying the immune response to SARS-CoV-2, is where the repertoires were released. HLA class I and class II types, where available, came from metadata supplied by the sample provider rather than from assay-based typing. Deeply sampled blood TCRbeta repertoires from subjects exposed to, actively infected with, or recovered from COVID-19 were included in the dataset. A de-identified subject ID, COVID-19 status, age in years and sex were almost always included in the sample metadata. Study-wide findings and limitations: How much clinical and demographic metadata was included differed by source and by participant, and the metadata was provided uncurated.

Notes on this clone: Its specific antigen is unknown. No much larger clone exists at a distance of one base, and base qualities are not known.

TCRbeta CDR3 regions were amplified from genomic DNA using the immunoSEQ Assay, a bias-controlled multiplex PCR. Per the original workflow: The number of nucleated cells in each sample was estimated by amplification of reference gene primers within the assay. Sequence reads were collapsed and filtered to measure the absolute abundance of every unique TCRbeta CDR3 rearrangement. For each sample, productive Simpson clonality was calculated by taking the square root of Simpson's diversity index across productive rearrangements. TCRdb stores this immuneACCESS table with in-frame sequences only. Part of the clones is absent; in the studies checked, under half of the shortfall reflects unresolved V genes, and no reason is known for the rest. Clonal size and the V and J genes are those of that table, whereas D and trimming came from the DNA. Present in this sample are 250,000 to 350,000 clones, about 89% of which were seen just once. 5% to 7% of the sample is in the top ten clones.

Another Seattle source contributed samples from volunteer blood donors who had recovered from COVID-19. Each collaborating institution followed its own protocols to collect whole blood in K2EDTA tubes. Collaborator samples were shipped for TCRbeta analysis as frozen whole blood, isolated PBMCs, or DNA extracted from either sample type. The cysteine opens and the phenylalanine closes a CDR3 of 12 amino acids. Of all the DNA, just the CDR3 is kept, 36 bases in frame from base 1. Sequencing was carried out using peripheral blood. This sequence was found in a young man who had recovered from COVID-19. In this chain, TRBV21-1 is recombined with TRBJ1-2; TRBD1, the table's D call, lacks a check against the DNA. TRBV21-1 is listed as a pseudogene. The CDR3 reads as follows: CASRTGAYGYTF. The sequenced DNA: TGTGCCAGCAGGACAGGGGCCTATGGCTACACCTTC.